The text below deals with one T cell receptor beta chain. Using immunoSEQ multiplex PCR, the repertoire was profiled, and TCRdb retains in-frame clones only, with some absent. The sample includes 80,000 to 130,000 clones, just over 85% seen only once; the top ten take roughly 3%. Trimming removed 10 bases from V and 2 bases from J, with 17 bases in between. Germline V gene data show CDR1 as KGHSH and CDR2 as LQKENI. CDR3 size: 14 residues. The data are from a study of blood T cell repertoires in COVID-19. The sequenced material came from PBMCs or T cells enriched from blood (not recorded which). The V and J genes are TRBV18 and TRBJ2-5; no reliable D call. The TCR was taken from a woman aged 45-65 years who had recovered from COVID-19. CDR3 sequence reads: CATKAGAQQETQYF. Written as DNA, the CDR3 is TGTGCCACCAAGGCCGGAGCCCAACAAGAGACCCAGTACTTC.